Given below is one TCR beta chain in context. What it recognizes is unknown. The sample belongs to a study of Tregs in tolerant kidney transplant recipients. Overall study results and limits: Some patients' samples used different primers over time, so nucleotide sequences weren't comparable. Donor-specific Treg expansion exceeded global Treg expansion in tolerant patients, suggesting antigen drive.

Sequencing was performed with immunoSEQ multiplex PCR; in TCRdb, only in-frame clones are kept and a portion is missing. The data show around 50,000 clones, about 92% seen once. The CDR3 loop spans 14 amino acids. V was cut by 4 bases and J by 3 bases, with 14 bases left in between. Germline V gene sequence: CDR1 SGDLS, CDR2 YYNGEE. Mixed chimerism was transient after nonmyeloablative marrow transplants from related graft donors. Unstimulated Tregs (CD4+CD25+CD127-) and CD4+CD25- non-Tregs were sorted from PBMCs. The receptor was isolated from a human patient who received a combined kidney and bone marrow transplant. Some T cells may trace back to the graft donor. The chain carries TRBV9 and TRBJ2-7; D is perhaps TRBD1 (5 bases). The sample consisted of CD8+ T cells from blood (PBMCs), taken 12 months after the transplant. The CDR3 nucleotides read TGTGCCAGCAGCCCCAGACAGAGACTCTACGAGCAGTACTTC. This sequence encodes CASSPRQRLYEQYF.